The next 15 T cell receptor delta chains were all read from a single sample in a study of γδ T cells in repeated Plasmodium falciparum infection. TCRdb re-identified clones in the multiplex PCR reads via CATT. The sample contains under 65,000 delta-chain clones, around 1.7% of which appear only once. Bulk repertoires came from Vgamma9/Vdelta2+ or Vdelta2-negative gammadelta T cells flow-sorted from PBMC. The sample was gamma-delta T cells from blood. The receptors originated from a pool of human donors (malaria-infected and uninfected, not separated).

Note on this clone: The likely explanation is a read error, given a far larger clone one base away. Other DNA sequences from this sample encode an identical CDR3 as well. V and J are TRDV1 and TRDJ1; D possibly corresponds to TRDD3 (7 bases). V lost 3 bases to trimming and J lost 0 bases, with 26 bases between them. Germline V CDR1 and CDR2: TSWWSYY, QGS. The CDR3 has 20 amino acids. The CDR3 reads CALGEVSYGVGEQYTDKLIF. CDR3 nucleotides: TGTGCTCTTGGGGAGGTGTCCTACGGGGTGGGGGAGCAATACACCGATAAACTCATCTTT.

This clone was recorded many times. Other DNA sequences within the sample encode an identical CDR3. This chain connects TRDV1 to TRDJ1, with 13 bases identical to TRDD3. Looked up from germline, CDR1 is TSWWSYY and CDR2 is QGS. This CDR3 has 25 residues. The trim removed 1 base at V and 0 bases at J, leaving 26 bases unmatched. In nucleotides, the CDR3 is TGTGCTCTTGGGGAACCCCACAGGCTTCCTGTACGTACTGGGGGATACGCCGGGTACACCGATAAACTCATCTTT. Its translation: CALGEPHRLPVRTGGYAGYTDKLIF.

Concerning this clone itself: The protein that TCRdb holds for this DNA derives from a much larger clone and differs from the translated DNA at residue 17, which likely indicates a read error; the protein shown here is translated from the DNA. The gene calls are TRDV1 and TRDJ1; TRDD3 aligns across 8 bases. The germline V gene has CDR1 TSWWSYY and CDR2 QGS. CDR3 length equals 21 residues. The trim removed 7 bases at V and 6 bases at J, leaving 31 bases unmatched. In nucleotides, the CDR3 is TGTGCTCTTGCCTTATTGGGTCTCTTCCGTTCGGAGGGGATACTTAGCAATAAACTCATCTTT. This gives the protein CALALLGLFRSEGILSNKLIF.

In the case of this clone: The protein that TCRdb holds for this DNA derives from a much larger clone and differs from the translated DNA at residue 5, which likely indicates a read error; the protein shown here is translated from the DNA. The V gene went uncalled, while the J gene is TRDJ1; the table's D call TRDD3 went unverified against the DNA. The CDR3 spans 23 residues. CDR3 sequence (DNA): TGTGCTCTTGGGGATCCGCAATCCTTCCCTCCAAACTGGGGGATAGCCCCCGCCGATAAACTCATCTTT. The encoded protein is CALGDPQSFPPNWGIAPADKLIF.

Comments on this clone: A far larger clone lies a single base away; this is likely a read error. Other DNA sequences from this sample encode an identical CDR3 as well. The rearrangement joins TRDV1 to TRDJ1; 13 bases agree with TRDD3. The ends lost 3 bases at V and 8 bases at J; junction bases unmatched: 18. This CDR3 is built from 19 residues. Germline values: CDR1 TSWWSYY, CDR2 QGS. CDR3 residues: CALGDPWSGTGGYGVKLIF. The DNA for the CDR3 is TGTGCTCTTGGGGATCCGTGGTCGGGTACTGGGGGATACGGTGTAAAACTCATCTTT.

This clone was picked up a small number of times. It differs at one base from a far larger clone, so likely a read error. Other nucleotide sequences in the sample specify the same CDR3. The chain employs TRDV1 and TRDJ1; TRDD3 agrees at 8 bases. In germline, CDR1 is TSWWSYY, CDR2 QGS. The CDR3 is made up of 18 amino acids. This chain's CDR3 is CALGELKWGMSDTDKLIF. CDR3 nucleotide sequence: TGTGCTCTTGGTGAACTAAAATGGGGGATGTCCGACACCGATAAACTCATCTTT.

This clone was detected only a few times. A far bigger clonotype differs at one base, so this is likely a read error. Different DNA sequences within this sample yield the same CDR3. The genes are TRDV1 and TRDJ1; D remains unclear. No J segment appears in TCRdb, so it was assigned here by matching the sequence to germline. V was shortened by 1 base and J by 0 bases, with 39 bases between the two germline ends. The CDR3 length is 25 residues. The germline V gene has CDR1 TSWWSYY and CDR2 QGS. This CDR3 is CALGEPRKPYPLLRATIRNTDKLIF. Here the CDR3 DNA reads TGTGCTCTTGGGGAACCCCGGAAACCCTATCCTTTACTCCGTGCCACCATTAGGAACACCGATAAACTCATCTTT.

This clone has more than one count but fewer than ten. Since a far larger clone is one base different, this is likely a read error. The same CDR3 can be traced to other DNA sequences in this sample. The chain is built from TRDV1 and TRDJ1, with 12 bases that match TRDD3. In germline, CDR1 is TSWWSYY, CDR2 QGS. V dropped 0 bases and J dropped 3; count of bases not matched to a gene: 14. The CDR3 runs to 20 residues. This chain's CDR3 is CALGELILSLWGIRPDKLIF. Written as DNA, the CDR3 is TGTGCTCTTGGGGAACTGATCCTTTCCCTCTGGGGGATACGACCCGATAAACTCATCTTT.

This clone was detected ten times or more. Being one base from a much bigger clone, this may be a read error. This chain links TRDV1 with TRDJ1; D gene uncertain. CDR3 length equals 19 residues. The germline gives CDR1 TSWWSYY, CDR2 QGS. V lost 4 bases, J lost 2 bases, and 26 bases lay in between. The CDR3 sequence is CALGGPQGVPCLGTDKLIF. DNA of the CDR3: TGTGCTCTTGGGGGACCACAAGGGGTGCCCTGTCTTGGAACCGATAAACTCATCTTT.

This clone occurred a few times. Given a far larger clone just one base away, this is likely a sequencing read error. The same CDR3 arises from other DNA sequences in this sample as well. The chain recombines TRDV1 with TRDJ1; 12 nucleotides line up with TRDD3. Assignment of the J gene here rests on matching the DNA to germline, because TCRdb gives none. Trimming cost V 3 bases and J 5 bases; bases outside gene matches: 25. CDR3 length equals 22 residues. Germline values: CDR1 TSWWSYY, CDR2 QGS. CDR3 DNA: TGTGCTCTTGGGGAGATTAGTGCTTACGCATCTATCTACTGGGGGATACCAGATAAACTCATCTTT. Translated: CALGEISAYASIYWGIPDKLIF.

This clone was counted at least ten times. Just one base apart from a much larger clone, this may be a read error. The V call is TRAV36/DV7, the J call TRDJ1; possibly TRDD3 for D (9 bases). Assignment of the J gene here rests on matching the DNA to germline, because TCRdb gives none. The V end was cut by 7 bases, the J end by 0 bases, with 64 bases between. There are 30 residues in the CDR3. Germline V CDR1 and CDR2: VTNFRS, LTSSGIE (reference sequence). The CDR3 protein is CAYTFLDGVWDSARGYAYPPTCPYTDKLIF. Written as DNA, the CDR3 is TGTGCTTATACCTTCCTAGACGGCGTGTGGGATTCTGCAAGGGGATACGCTTATCCACCTACCTGCCCGTACACCGATAAACTCATCTTT.

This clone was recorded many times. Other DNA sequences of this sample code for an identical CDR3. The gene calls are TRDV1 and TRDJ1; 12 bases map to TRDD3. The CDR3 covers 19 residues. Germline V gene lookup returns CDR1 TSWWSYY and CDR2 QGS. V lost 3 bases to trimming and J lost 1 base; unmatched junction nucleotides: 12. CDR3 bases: TGTGCTCTTGGGGATGTACGTACTGGGGGATACTTGGGCACCGATAAACTCATCTTT. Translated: CALGDVRTGGYLGTDKLIF.

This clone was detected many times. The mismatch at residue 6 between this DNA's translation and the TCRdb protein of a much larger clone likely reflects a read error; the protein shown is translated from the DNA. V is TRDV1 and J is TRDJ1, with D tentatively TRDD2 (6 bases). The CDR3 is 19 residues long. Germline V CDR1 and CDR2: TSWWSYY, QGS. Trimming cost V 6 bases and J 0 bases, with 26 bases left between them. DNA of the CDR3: TGTGCTCTTGGATCTCCCTTCCCCGGTCATCCCGCCCACACCGATAAACTCATCTTT. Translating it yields CALGSPFPGHPAHTDKLIF.

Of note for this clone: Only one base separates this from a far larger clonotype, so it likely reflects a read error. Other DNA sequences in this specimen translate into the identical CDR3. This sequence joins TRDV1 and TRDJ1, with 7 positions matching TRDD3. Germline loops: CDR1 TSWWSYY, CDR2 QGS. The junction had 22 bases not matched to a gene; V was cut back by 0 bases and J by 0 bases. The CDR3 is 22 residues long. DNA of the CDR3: TGTGCTCTTGGGGAACTGGTCTTATCCTGCGCCTTGGGGGACGCAAACACCGATAAACTCATCTTT. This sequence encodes CALGELVLSCALGDANTDKLIF.

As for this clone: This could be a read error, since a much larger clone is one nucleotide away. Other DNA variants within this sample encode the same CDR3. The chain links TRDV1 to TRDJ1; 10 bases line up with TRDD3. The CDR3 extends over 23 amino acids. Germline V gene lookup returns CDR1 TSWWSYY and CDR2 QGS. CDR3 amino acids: CALGKPLLLLTGGIRRYTDKLIF. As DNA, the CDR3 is TGTGCTCTTGGGAAACCCCTCCTACTACTTACTGGGGGGATACGCCGGTACACTGATAAACTCATCTTT.